A selection of T cell receptor beta chains follows, all from one sample in a study of T cells in Graves' hyperthyroidism and ophthalmopathy. TCRdb fed the multiplex PCR reads into MiXCR, producing one record per CDR3 protein. This table holds a few hundred thousand distinct CDR3 sequences, 13% to 15% found once. The sequenced sample consisted of blood. Receptors originate from a woman in her 40s with Graves' hyperthyroidism that later progressed to Graves' ophthalmopathy. CDR3s include the opening cysteine and the closing phenylalanine or tryptophan. The D gene is left open where the match is weak. The size of a clone is reported for some rows only, either as once, few or many, or as a class for expanded clones.

D,J,size,V,CDR3,DNA
TRBD2,TRBJ2-3,once,TRBV6-1,CASSPSGLAGGTDTQYF,TGTGCCAGCAGTCCTTCGGGACTAGCGGGAGGGACAGATACGCAGTATTTT
-,TRBJ2-7,-,TRBV5-5,CASSLGSGSTDYEQYF,TGTGCCAGCAGCTTGGGGAGCGGATCGACTGACTACGAGCAGTACTTC
TRBD1,TRBJ1-1,few,TRBV5-1,CASSPGTGQTSNTEAFF,TGCGCCAGCAGCCCGGGGACAGGGCAAACCTCGAACACTGAAGCTTTCTTT
-,TRBJ2-6,many,TRBV27,CASGSSFLGANVLTF,TGTGCATCAGGGTCTAGCTTCCTGGGGGCCAACGTCCTGACTTTC
-,TRBJ1-5,-,TRBV28,CASSLASLSNQPQHF,TGTGCCAGCAGCCTGGCAAGCCTTAGCAATCAGCCCCAGCATTTT
-,TRBJ2-4,many,TRBV18,CASSPSAKNIQYF,TGTGCCAGCTCACCTTCAGCCAAAAACATTCAGTACTTC
TRBD1,TRBJ2-7,many,TRBV12-3/TRBV12-4,CASSLAGTGFPYEQYF,TGTGCCAGCAGTTTAGCGGGGACAGGGTTCCCCTACGAGCAGTACTTC
-,TRBJ2-1,many,TRBV12-3/TRBV12-4,CASSLDRHNEQFF,TGTGCCAGCAGCCTAGACAGACACAATGAGCAGTTCTTC
TRBD1,TRBJ2-3,-,TRBV6-1,CASSRTGVDTQYF,TGTGCCAGCAGCCGCACAGGGGTCGATACGCAGTATTTT
-,TRBJ1-2,many,TRBV6-1,CASSQMTASSHYTF,TGTGCCAGCTCTCAGATGACAGCCTCTTCCCACTACACCTTC
TRBD1,TRBJ1-1,-,TRBV6-2/TRBV6-3,CASRPGQGYTEAFF,TGTGCCAGCAGGCCGGGACAGGGCTACACTGAAGCTTTCTTT
TRBD2,TRBJ2-5,many,TRBV11-2,CASSLEGLAGETQYF,TGTGCCAGCAGCTTAGAGGGACTAGCGGGAGAGACCCAGTACTTC
-,TRBJ2-7,many,TRBV9,CASSVAWGDEQYF,TGTGCCAGCAGCGTAGCTTGGGGGGACGAGCAGTACTTC
TRBD2,TRBJ2-7,many,TRBV19,CASSIQAGATYEQYF,TGTGCCAGTAGTATTCAAGCGGGGGCAACCTACGAGCAGTACTTC
-,TRBJ2-2,many,TRBV12-3/TRBV12-4,CASSLYLGHRTGELFF,TGTGCCAGCAGTTTATATTTGGGGCATCGGACCGGGGAGCTGTTTTTT
-,TRBJ1-5,many,TRBV12-3/TRBV12-4,CASSWLGTWPVNQPQHF,TGTGCCAGCAGTTGGCTTGGGACATGGCCGGTCAATCAGCCCCAGCATTTT
TRBD1,TRBJ1-1,few,TRBV28,CASSSPASGTGGVFF,TGTGCCAGCAGTTCACCTGCATCCGGGACAGGGGGGGTTTTCTTT
-,TRBJ2-5,many,TRBV12-3/TRBV12-4,CASSPAVETQYF,TGTGCCAGCAGTCCCGCCGTCGAGACCCAGTACTTC
TRBD2,TRBJ2-1,many,TRBV5-1,CASSLGLAGTSSYNEQFF,TGCGCCAGCAGCTTGGGACTAGCGGGTACCAGCTCCTACAATGAGCAGTTCTTC
-,TRBJ2-3,many,TRBV5-1,CASSLGQETSTDTQYF,TGCGCCAGCAGCTTGGGACAGGAAACTAGCACAGATACGCAGTATTTT
TRBD2,TRBJ2-1,-,TRBV4-2,CASSQERGTSGRYEQFF,TGTGCCAGCAGCCAAGAGAGGGGGACTAGCGGGAGATATGAGCAGTTCTTC
TRBD1,TRBJ2-1,many,TRBV28,CASRTGGTYNEQFF,TGTGCCAGCAGAACAGGGGGCACCTACAATGAGCAGTTCTTC
TRBD2,TRBJ2-3,-,TRBV4-1,CASSQELAGGGFADTQYF,TGCGCCAGCAGCCAAGAGCTAGCGGGAGGAGGTTTCGCAGATACGCAGTATTTT
TRBD1,TRBJ2-7,once,TRBV28,CASRSGQGAYEQYF,TGTGCCAGCAGATCGGGACAGGGTGCCTACGAGCAGTACTTC
-,TRBJ2-7,many,TRBV27,CASRMDRSYEQYF,TGTGCCAGCAGGATGGACAGATCCTACGAGCAGTACTTC
-,TRBJ1-1,many,TRBV27,CASSRTVGEAFF,TGTGCCAGCAGTCGGACAGTGGGTGAAGCTTTCTTT
-,TRBJ2-3,many,TRBV4-1,CASSQDQSGSPLDTQYF,TGCGCCAGCAGCCAAGATCAATCGGGGAGCCCACTCGATACGCAGTATTTT
-,TRBJ2-7,many,TRBV28,CASSGTPTYEQYF,TGTGCCAGCAGCGGGACACCGACCTACGAGCAGTACTTC
-,TRBJ2-3,-,TRBV9,CASSVEAWSTDTQCF,TGTGCCAGCAGCGTAGAGGCGTGGAGCACAGATACTCAGTGTTTT
-,TRBJ2-7,many,TRBV28,CASSRNPAGHSRTYEQYF,TGTGCCAGCAGTCGAAACCCGGCGGGACACTCGAGGACCTACGAGCAGTACTTC
-,TRBJ2-1,many,TRBV5-1,CASSFPLQGEQFF,TGCGCCAGCAGCTTTCCACTACAAGGCGAGCAGTTCTTC
-,TRBJ2-7,many,TRBV7-3,CASSLYAAREQYF,TGTGCCAGCAGCTTATACGCAGCGAGGGAGCAGTACTTC
-,TRBJ2-7,many,TRBV4-2,CASSQVGVLHYEQYF,TGTGCCAGCAGCCAAGTTGGAGTTCTCCACTACGAGCAGTACTTC
-,TRBJ1-5,many,TRBV12-3/TRBV12-4,CASSSAPAQPQHF,TGTGCCAGCAGTTCGGCCCCGGCTCAGCCCCAGCATTTT
-,TRBJ2-5,few,TRBV5-4,CASSLAFQGKGQYF,TGTGCCAGCAGCTTGGCTTTTCAGGGAAAGGGCCAGTACTTC